The entry below describes one TCR beta chain. Its specificity is not known. The data are from a study of cytomegalovirus exposure and HLA in healthy donors. Notes on the study in general: Association of a missense DCLRE1C variant with TCR beta V- and J-gene trimming was reported in a later analysis. A cluster of highly shared sequence variants was likely a sequencing artifact. Researchers reported that three CMV-associated chains were confirmed in vitro as CMV antigen-specific.

The study ran its PCR with 60 Vbeta and 13 Jbeta primers. Here immunoSEQ multiplex PCR was the method, and the copy in TCRdb shows in-frame clones only, minus some. The data hold around 160,000 clones, with about 70% observed a single time. Trimming at V came to 4 bases and at J to 5 bases, leaving 7 bases not matched to a gene. This CDR3 spans 16 amino acids. Germline V gives CDR1 SGDLS, CDR2 YYNGEE. The TCR originated in a woman between 40 and 50 years old in good health and CMV-seropositive. The rearrangement links TRBV9 to TRBJ2-2; 11 nucleotides match TRBD2. Sequences were obtained from PBMCs. CDR3 region: CASSLTSGGRTGELFF. CDR3 DNA sequence: TGTGCCAGCAGCCTCACTAGCGGGGGAAGAACCGGGGAGCTGTTTTTT.